A selection of T cell receptor beta chains follows, all from one sample in a study of T cell changes during pregnancy in multiple sclerosis. Some clones are missing from TCRdb's copy, which holds only in-frame ones; the method was immunoSEQ multiplex PCR. The data show 40,000 to 45,000 clones, 80% to 95% seen once. The specimen was CD4+ T cells from peripheral blood mononuclear cells, collected before pregnancy. The receptor source for this set is a female donor with multiple sclerosis, enrolled in a pregnancy study. The CDR3 runs from the conserved cysteine through the conserved F or W. The D gene is left open where the match is weak. Size tells how often a clone was seen (once, few, many) or the class of an expanded clone, and some rows leave it out.

TRBD1,TRBV5-1,NA,TRBJ2-7,CASSPGQGSYHEQYF,TGCGCCAGCAGCCCAGGACAGGGGTCCTACCACGAGCAGTACTTC
TRBD1,TRBV5-8,NA,TRBJ1-1,CASSFGTAFNTEAFF,TGTGCCAGCAGCTTCGGGACAGCATTTAACACTGAAGCTTTCTTT
NA,TRBV5-1,NA,TRBJ1-2,CASSPLEGGYGYTF,TGCGCCAGCAGCCCCCTGGAGGGCGGCTATGGCTACACCTTC
TRBD1,TRBV19,NA,TRBJ1-1,CASSITRGQGSPEAFF,TGTGCCAGTAGTATAACTAGGGGACAGGGATCCCCAGAAGCTTTCTTT
NA,TRBV29-1,NA,TRBJ1-4,CSVKGWRIRLFF,TGCAGCGTTAAGGGGTGGCGGATTCGACTGTTTTTT
NA,TRBV6-1,NA,TRBJ2-7,CASSAEGGGYEQYF,TGTGCCAGCAGTGCGGAGGGAGGCGGGTACGAGCAGTACTTC
NA,TRBV5-1,NA,TRBJ1-2,CASSPRQGLNYGYTF,TGCGCCAGCAGCCCCAGGCAGGGACTTAACTATGGCTACACCTTC
TRBD2,TRBV10-2,NA,TRBJ2-7,CASSDLSTSGRNEQYF,TGCGCCAGCAGTGACCTCTCTACTAGCGGGAGAAACGAGCAGTACTTC
TRBD1,TRBV11-2,NA,TRBJ1-1,CASSLSNRGRFVNTEAFF,TGTGCCAGCAGCTTAAGTAACAGGGGGCGATTCGTGAACACTGAAGCTTTCTTT
TRBD2,TRBV28,NA,TRBJ2-5,CASSSLTGGGETQYF,TGTGCCAGCAGTTCCCTCACTGGGGGGGGTGAGACCCAGTACTTC
TRBD1,TRBV10-3,NA,TRBJ2-5,CAISGDSRSQETQYF,TGTGCCATCAGTGGGGACAGCAGAAGTCAAGAGACCCAGTACTTC
TRBD1,TRBV19,few,TRBJ1-2,CASSARTGDGYTF,TGTGCCAGTAGTGCCCGGACAGGCGATGGCTACACCTTC
NA,TRBV2,NA,TRBJ1-6,CASSRDNVGSPLHF,TGTGCCAGCAGTCGGGACAACGTGGGCTCACCCCTCCACTTT
NA,TRBV18,NA,TRBJ2-7,CASSPPSRQRSYEQYF,TGTGCCAGCTCACCACCTTCGCGACAGAGATCCTACGAGCAGTACTTC
TRBD2,TRBV19,NA,TRBJ2-2,CASSKGLAANTGELFF,TGTGCCAGTAGTAAGGGACTAGCGGCGAACACCGGGGAGCTGTTTTTT
NA,TRBV2,NA,TRBJ1-1,CASERETEAFF,TGTGCCAGCGAGAGGGAGACTGAAGCTTTCTTT
TRBD1,TRBV7-9,NA,TRBJ2-2,CASSRDSLNTGELFF,TGTGCCAGCAGCCGGGACAGCTTGAACACCGGGGAGCTGTTTTTT
NA,TRBV18,NA,TRBJ1-2,CASSPQAGAQSYGYTF,TGTGCCAGCTCACCCCAGGCAGGGGCTCAATCCTATGGCTACACCTTC
NA,TRBV5-1,NA,TRBJ1-1,CASSFGYQGWNAEAFF,TGCGCCAGCAGCTTTGGTTATCAGGGTTGGAATGCTGAAGCTTTCTTT